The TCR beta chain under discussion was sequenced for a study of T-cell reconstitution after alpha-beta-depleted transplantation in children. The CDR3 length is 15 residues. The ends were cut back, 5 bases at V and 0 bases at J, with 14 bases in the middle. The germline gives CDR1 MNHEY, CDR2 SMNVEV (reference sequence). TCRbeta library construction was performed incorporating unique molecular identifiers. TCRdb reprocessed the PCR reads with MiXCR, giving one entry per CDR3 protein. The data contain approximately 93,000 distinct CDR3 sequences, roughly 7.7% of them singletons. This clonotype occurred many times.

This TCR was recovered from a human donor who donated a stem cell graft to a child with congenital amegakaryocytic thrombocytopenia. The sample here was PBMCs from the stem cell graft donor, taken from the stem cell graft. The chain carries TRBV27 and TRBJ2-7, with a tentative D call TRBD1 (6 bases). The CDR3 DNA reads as TGTGCCAGCAGTACCACAGGGAGCGCCTCCTACGAGCAGTACTTC. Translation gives CASSTTGSASYEQYF.